The 30 T cell receptor beta chains listed next were all sequenced from one sample in a study of blood T cell repertoires in COVID-19. The data were produced by immunoSEQ multiplex PCR, yet TCRdb's version contains in-frame clones alone and is incomplete. The table includes about 190,000 clones, approximately 84% detected once. The specimen was peripheral blood. The source is a woman aged 70 to 79 with active or convalescent COVID-19.

The chain is built from TRBV5-1 and TRBJ2-7; D is uncertain. The V end lost 0 bases, the J end lost 1 base, and 8 bases lay between the germline ends. CDR1 is SGHRS and CDR2 is YFSETQ in the germline V gene. CDR3 length: 14 amino acids. Here the CDR3 reads CASSLVGISYEQYF. The CDR3, as DNA: TGCGCCAGCAGCTTGGTGGGCATTTCCTACGAGCAGTACTTC.

The rearrangement links TRBV5-5 to TRBJ1-4; possibly TRBD1 for D (5 bases). CDR1 is SGHKS and CDR2 is YYEKEE in the germline V gene (reference sequence). The length of the CDR3 is 14 residues. Deletions cut 4 bases from V and 1 base from J, with 8 bases between. CDR3 nucleotides: TGTGCCAGCAGCCAGGGTATAACTAATGAAAAACTGTTTTTT. Translated, it gives CASSQGITNEKLFF.

The CDR3 spells CASSLWSQETQYF. The CDR3 DNA follows: TGTGCCAGCAGTTTGTGGAGTCAAGAGACCCAGTACTTC. The J gene is TRBJ2-5, the V gene TRBV12-3 or TRBV12-4; no firm D call. V lost 3 bases, J lost 2 bases, and 7 bases lay in between. The CDR3 spans 13 residues.

This clone was seen just once. The chain carries TRBV7-9 and TRBJ2-5, with 7 bases lining up with TRBD1. The length of the CDR3 is 17 residues. V dropped 0 bases and J dropped 1; count of bases not matched to a gene: 8. Germline V gene data show CDR1 as SEHNR and CDR2 as FQNEAQ (reference sequence). CDR3: CASSLAHHRDSQETQYF. The CDR3 coding sequence is TGTGCCAGCAGCTTAGCACATCACCGGGACAGCCAAGAGACCCAGTACTTC.

This chain links TRBV29-1 with TRBJ2-7; D is unclear. The CDR3 has 14 amino acids. The V gene's germline CDR1 is SQVTM and CDR2 ANQGSEA. Trimming removed 4 bases at V and 1 base at J, with 14 bases between. CDR3 loop: CSVGGGLNSYEQYF. DNA of the CDR3: TGCAGCGTTGGTGGCGGCTTGAATTCCTACGAGCAGTACTTC.

The V gene is TRBV30, the J gene TRBJ1-5; a possible D gene is TRBD1 (5 bases). This CDR3 has 15 amino acids. Trimming took off 2 bases at V and 0 bases at J, with 11 bases between the two ends. Germline CDR1 reads GTSNPN; CDR2 reads SVGIG (reference sequence). For the CDR3, the DNA is TGTGCCTGGAGTCCCACGGGGGGTAGCAATCAGCCCCAGCATTTT. This encodes CAWSPTGGSNQPQHF. Supplemented by reference TRBV30 and TRBJ1-5, the full variable domain reads SQTIHQWPATLVQPVGSPLSLECTVEGTSNPNLYWYRQAAGRGLQLLFYSVGIGQISSEVPQNLSASRPQDRQFILSSKKLLLSDSGFYLCAWSPTGGSNQPQHFGDGTRLSIL.

The DNA for the CDR3 is TGTGCCAGCAGTTTCGGGACAGGGGCCGCCAACTATGGCTACACCTTC. Its protein is CASSFGTGAANYGYTF. The chain carries TRBV28 and TRBJ1-2; 10 bases line up with TRBD1. The CDR3 consists of 16 residues. V gave up 3 bases and J gave up 2 bases; unmatched junction bases: 6. CDR1 and CDR2 from the germline V gene are MDHEN and SYDVKM.

This sequence joins TRBV28 and TRBJ1-1; no clear D gene. Deletions cut 6 bases from V and 9 bases from J, with 14 bases between. The CDR3 runs to 12 residues. Germline V lookup: CDR1 MDHEN, CDR2 SYDVKM. The CDR3 DNA reads TGTGCCAGCAGCCTCAAGGAGGGAAAAGCTTTCTTT. Its protein product is CASSLKEGKAFF.

The chain couples TRBV18 to TRBJ2-5; TRBD1 matches 12 bases. The V and J ends lost 4 bases and 5 bases, in that order; junction bases with no gene match: 5. Germline V gene sequence: CDR1 KGHSH, CDR2 LQKENI. The CDR3 is 15 amino acids. The CDR3 nucleotides read TGTGCCAGCTCACGGGGACAGGGGGCTAGCGAGACCCAGTACTTC. Translating gives CASSRGQGASETQYF.

V usage is TRBV11-2 and J usage is TRBJ2-7; no reliable D call. The CDR3 has 15 residues. Germline V gene data show CDR1 as SGHAT and CDR2 as FQNNGV. Between the trimmed V and J ends, which lost 3 bases and 0 bases, there was a span of 12 bases. The CDR3 sequence is CASSFITVSSYEQYF. CDR3 nucleotide sequence: TGTGCCAGCAGCTTTATAACGGTTAGCTCCTACGAGCAGTACTTC.

V and J are TRBV4-1 and TRBJ2-5, with D tentatively TRBD1 (7 bases). Germline CDR1 MGHRA, CDR2 YSYEKL. V was clipped by 0 bases and J by 0 bases, with 14 bases between them. This CDR3 region has 17 residues. The CDR3 is CASSQERGRDNQETQYF. The CDR3, as DNA: TGCGCCAGCAGCCAAGAAAGGGGGCGGGACAACCAAGAGACCCAGTACTTC.

The chain has TRBV19 and TRBJ2-5; 7 bases agree with TRBD2. The J segment lost 7 bases and the V segment lost 6 bases, leaving 11 bases of the junction unmatched. In germline, CDR1 is LNHDA, CDR2 SQIVND (reference sequence). The CDR3 extends over 14 amino acids. CDR3 in amino acids: CASSSTSHPGTQYF. As DNA, the CDR3 is TGTGCCAGTAGCTCGACTAGCCACCCAGGGACCCAGTACTTC.

This chain connects TRBV6-6 to TRBJ1-1, with a tentative D call TRBD1 (5 bases). Germline CDR1 reads MNHNY; CDR2 reads SVGAGI (reference sequence). Trimming removed 2 bases from V and 6 bases from J, with 19 bases in between. CDR3 length: 16 amino acids. In nucleotides, the CDR3 is TGTGCCAGCAGTTACGATGGGGCAGCAAGGGATCCTGAAGCTTTCTTT. Encoded protein: CASSYDGAARDPEAFF.

A single count supports this clone. V is TRBV25-1 and J is TRBJ1-3; D ambiguous. Germline V CDR1 and CDR2: MGHDK, SYGVNS. V gave up 4 bases and J gave up 0 bases, with 4 bases separating them. The CDR3 has 13 amino acids. The chain's CDR3 is CASSVISGNTIYF. CDR3 DNA: TGTGCCAGCAGTGTAATCTCTGGAAACACCATATATTTT.

The chain links TRBV4-1 to TRBJ2-7, with 8 bases that match TRBD1. J lost 3 bases, V lost 3 bases, and 10 bases had no gene match. Germline V gives CDR1 MGHRA, CDR2 YSYEKL. This CDR3 comprises 16 residues. CDR3 DNA: TGCGCCAGCAGCCAGGCCACCATGGACAGGGTCTACGAGCAGTACTTC. Encoded protein: CASSQATMDRVYEQYF.

This sequence joins TRBV29-1 and TRBJ2-3; weak D call: TRBD1 (5 bases). Deletions cut 0 bases from V and 4 bases from J, with 14 bases between. CDR1 is SQVTM and CDR2 is ANQGSEA in the germline V gene. The CDR3 is 15 residues long. The chain's CDR3 is CSVEERGRIADTQYF. Here the CDR3 DNA reads TGCAGCGTTGAAGAAAGGGGCAGGATAGCAGATACGCAGTATTTT.

V usage is TRBV5-1 and J usage is TRBJ2-3; D is unresolved. From germline, CDR1 is SGHRS and CDR2 YFSETQ. V lost 0 bases, J lost 0 bases, and 5 bases lay in between. CDR3 size: 14 residues. CDR3 amino acids: CASSLELSTDTQYF. Written as DNA, the CDR3 is TGCGCCAGCAGCTTGGAACTCAGCACAGATACGCAGTATTTT. Based on the CDR3 plus reference TRBV5-1 and TRBJ2-3, the full variable domain is KAGVTQTPRYLIKTRGQQVTLSCSPISGHRSVSWYQQTPGQGLQFLFEYFSETQRNKGNFPGRFSGRQFSNSRSEMNVSTLELGDSALYLCASSLELSTDTQYFGPGTRLTVL.

The chain has TRBV28 and TRBJ1-5; D not resolved. CDR1 MDHEN and CDR2 SYDVKM come from the germline V gene. CDR3 size: 20 residues. Trimming left V 3 bases short and J 0 bases short, with 24 bases between. CDR3 sequence (DNA): TGTGCCAGCAGTTTTGGGTCTAATTTTTACGGGAAAAATAGCAATCAGCCCCAGCATTTT. It is translated as CASSFGSNFYGKNSNQPQHF.

This clone is a singleton in its sample. The chain is built from TRBV19 and TRBJ2-7; tentative D call: TRBD1 (6 bases). V shed 5 bases and J shed 4 bases, with 24 bases lying between them. There are 17 residues in the CDR3. Per the germline V gene, CDR1 is LNHDA and CDR2 is SQIVND (reference sequence). CDR3 loop: CASSRIGGQRDKYEQYF. As DNA, the CDR3 is TGTGCCAGTAGTCGGATTGGGGGACAACGGGACAAATACGAGCAGTACTTC.

The chain carries TRBV5-1 and TRBJ2-1, with D unclear. The ends were cut back, 0 bases at V and 4 bases at J, with 5 bases in the middle. The CDR3 runs to 13 residues. Germline V gene sequence: CDR1 SGHRS, CDR2 YFSETQ. CDR3 in amino acids: CASSLEPYNEQFF. CDR3 sequence (DNA): TGCGCCAGCAGCTTGGAGCCTTACAATGAGCAGTTCTTC. Supplemented by reference TRBV5-1 and TRBJ2-1, the full variable domain reads KAGVTQTPRYLIKTRGQQVTLSCSPISGHRSVSWYQQTPGQGLQFLFEYFSETQRNKGNFPGRFSGRQFSNSRSEMNVSTLELGDSALYLCASSLEPYNEQFFGPGTRLTVL.

The rearrangement uses TRBV6-1 and TRBJ1-2; D not certain. V was cut by 3 bases and J by 5 bases, with 4 bases left in between. This CDR3 has 11 amino acids. Germline loops: CDR1 MNHNS, CDR2 SASEGT. The CDR3 DNA follows: TGTGCCAGCAGTGACAGATATGGCTACACCTTC. Its translation: CASSDRYGYTF.

The chain couples TRBV6-5 to TRBJ1-2; a weak D match, TRBD1 (5 bases). This CDR3 has 15 amino acids. Germline V gene lookup returns CDR1 MNHEY and CDR2 SVGAGI. The V end lost 7 bases, the J end lost 4 bases, and 19 bases lay between the germline ends. The CDR3 nucleotides are TGTGCCAGCACCCTCGCAGTCGGGACTGCCTATGGCTACACCTTC. Residues: CASTLAVGTAYGYTF.

The chain joins TRBV7-9 to TRBJ1-1, with D uncertain. CDR3 length: 15 residues. V was trimmed by 1 base and J by 6 bases, leaving 15 bases between them. CDR1 is SEHNR, CDR2 FQNEAQ, per germline (reference sequence). Here the CDR3 reads CASSLEGRSVAEAFF. The DNA for the CDR3 is TGTGCCAGCAGCTTAGAAGGGAGGTCGGTCGCTGAAGCTTTCTTT.

This rearrangement joins TRBV7-9 to TRBJ1-2, with TRBD1 identical over 7 bases. This CDR3 comprises 16 residues. Germline V gene sequence: CDR1 SEHNR, CDR2 FQNEAQ (reference sequence). J was trimmed by 8 bases and V by 1 base; bases with no gene match: 13. CDR3 coding DNA: TGTGCCAGCAGCTTAGAAGGTGGACAGGCTCTGGGAGGCTACACCTTC. Translating it yields CASSLEGGQALGGYTF.

The chain carries TRBV5-1 and TRBJ1-6, with D possibly being TRBD1 (5 bases). Looked up from germline, CDR1 is SGHRS and CDR2 is YFSETQ. Deletions cut 2 bases from V and 5 bases from J, with 5 bases between. The CDR3 runs 13 residues. CDR3 DNA: TGCGCCAGCAGCTTAGGGGATAATTCACCCCTCCACTTT. Translation gives CASSLGDNSPLHF.

The rearrangement links TRBV5-1 to TRBJ2-4; 8 bases agree with TRBD1. The CDR3 is made up of 13 amino acids. The V segment lost 5 bases and the J segment 9 bases; nucleotides outside the gene matches: 7. Germline V gives CDR1 SGHRS, CDR2 YFSETQ. The CDR3 protein is CASSSGQGGIQYF. Here the CDR3 DNA reads TGCGCCAGCAGTTCCGGACAGGGCGGCATTCAGTACTTC.

The rearrangement links TRBV5-1 to TRBJ1-5; D might be TRBD1 (6 bases). Trimming removed 1 base at V and 5 bases at J, with 10 bases between. The CDR3 is made up of 14 amino acids. Germline CDR1 SGHRS, CDR2 YFSETQ. CDR3 DNA sequence: TGCGCCAGCAGCTTGAAGGCAGGGGATCAGCCCCAGCATTTT. It translates to CASSLKAGDQPQHF.

The chain is built from TRBV5-6 and TRBJ2-1; TRBD1 matches at 9 bases. CDR3 length equals 18 residues. The trim removed 5 bases at V and 6 bases at J, leaving 18 bases unmatched. The germline gives CDR1 SGHDT, CDR2 YYEEEE. Here the CDR3 reads CASRRFFTGGLPGNEQFF. The DNA of the CDR3 is TGTGCCAGCAGAAGATTTTTTACAGGGGGCCTTCCTGGCAATGAGCAGTTCTTC.

The gene calls are TRBV7-9 and TRBJ2-1; 14 bases align to TRBD2. The CDR3 runs 16 residues. V was pared by 2 bases and J by 13 bases, with 10 bases of the junction left unmatched. In germline, CDR1 is SEHNR, CDR2 FQNEAQ (reference sequence). As DNA, the CDR3 is TGTGCCAGCAGCTTACCGGGACTAGCGGGAGTTGAACTACAGTTCTTC. It encodes CASSLPGLAGVELQFF.

The V gene is TRBV10-3, the J gene TRBJ2-1; D gene ambiguous. The V and J ends lost 11 bases and 0 bases respectively, with 20 bases between them. This CDR3 has 16 residues. Germline V lookup: CDR1 ENHRY, CDR2 SYGVKD. The CDR3 sequence: CAPRSTPSNSYNEQFF. For the CDR3, the DNA is TGTGCCCCCAGAAGTACACCAAGTAACTCCTACAATGAGCAGTTCTTC.